The 10 T cell receptor beta chains below come from one sample, sequenced in a study of T cells in Graves' hyperthyroidism and ophthalmopathy. The source material, RNA transcripts, was used to amplify TCR beta CDR3 regions. HTBI primers were used for first-round RT-PCR of the TCR CDR3. TCRdb re-called the multiplex PCR reads through MiXCR, storing one row per CDR3 protein. The repertoire holds some 510,000 distinct CDR3 sequences, with roughly 46% as singletons. The sample consisted of peripheral blood or thyroid tissue (not recorded which). All receptors derive from a woman under 30 with Graves' hyperthyroidism.

Regarding this clonotype: This may arise from a read error, as a much more abundant clone is one base away. V is TRBV10-2 and J is TRBJ1-1; possible D gene TRBD1, 5 bases. The CDR3 contains 14 residues. Looked up from germline, CDR1 is WSHSY and CDR2 is SAAADI. CDR3 coding DNA: TGCGCCTGCAGCACCCTGACAGCGAACACTGAAGCTTTCTTT. Translation gives CACSTLTANTEAFF.

The chain is built from TRBV2 and TRBJ2-5; 8 bases match TRBD1. V was clipped by 7 bases and J by 5 bases; unmatched bases: 6. This CDR3 is 13 amino acids long. CDR1 is SNHLY, CDR2 FYNNEI, per germline. CDR3 nucleotides: TGTGCCAGCATGCCCGACAGGGGTGAGACCCAGTACTTC. Its protein product is CASMPDRGETQYF.

In its sample, this clonotype was seen a few times. The J gene is TRBJ2-7, the V gene TRBV7-8; 8 nucleotides agree with TRBD2. The CDR3 is made up of 15 amino acids. Germline CDR1 reads SGHVS; CDR2 reads FQNEAQ. Trimming at V came to 5 bases and at J to 4 bases, leaving 10 bases not matched to a gene. The CDR3 DNA reads TGTGCCAGCAGCGATCCCGGAGCGGGAGTTTACGAGCAGTACTTC. Its translation: CASSDPGAGVYEQYF. Supplemented by reference TRBV7-8 and TRBJ2-7, the full variable domain reads GAGVSQSPRYKVAKRGQDVALRCDPISGHVSLFWYQQALGQGPEFLTYFQNEAQLDKSGLPSDRFFAERPEGSVSTLKIQRTQQEDSAVYLCASSDPGAGVYEQYFGPGTRLTVT.

In this sample, this clonotype turned up a few times. The V call is TRBV19, the J call TRBJ1-5; D is unresolved. V lost 7 bases and J lost 3, with 10 bases in between. CDR1 LNHDA and CDR2 SQIVND come from the germline V gene (reference sequence). The CDR3 is 13 residues long. This CDR3 is CASNWAYNQPQHF. Written as DNA, the CDR3 is TGTGCCAGTAATTGGGCGTACAATCAGCCCCAGCATTTT.

This chain uses TRBV7-9 with TRBJ1-1; D is unclear. Trimming removed 3 bases at V and 7 bases at J, with 9 bases between. This CDR3 region has 12 residues. Germline lookup yields CDR1 SEHNR and CDR2 FQNEAQ (reference sequence). The CDR3 DNA sequence: TGTGCCAGCAGCTTGGGCGGGAATGAAGCTTTCTTT. Translation gives CASSLGGNEAFF.

Remarks on this clonotype: This could be a read error, since a much larger clone is one nucleotide away. CDR3 DNA: TGTGCCACCAGTGATGGGAGGGCCCGCAATCAGCCCCAGCATTTT. It encodes CATSDGRARNQPQHF. The chain has TRBV24-1 and TRBJ1-5; D gene uncertain. V gave up 3 bases and J gave up 2 bases, with 10 bases separating them. The CDR3 is 15 amino acids. Germline CDR1 is KGHDR and CDR2 is SFDVKD.

The chain recombines TRBV7-9 with TRBJ2-7, with 8 bases aligning to TRBD2. Germline-derived CDR1 and CDR2 are SEHNR and FQNEAQ (reference sequence). Losses at the gene ends were 0 bases for V and 3 bases for J; bases not matched to a gene: 4. CDR3 length: 15 residues. The CDR3 DNA follows: TGTGCCAGCAGCTTAGCGGGCGGGAGGTACTACGAGCAGTACTTC. Its protein is CASSLAGGRYYEQYF.

The chain joins TRBV10-3 to TRBJ2-7; 9 bases map to TRBD1. The CDR3 has 13 amino acids. CDR1 and CDR2 from the germline V gene are ENHRY and SYGVKD. Trimming removed 10 bases from V and 0 bases from J; junction bases left unmatched: 4. Here the CDR3 DNA reads TGTGCCACGCCGGGACAGGGCTCCTACGAGCAGTACTTC. Protein sequence: CATPGQGSYEQYF.

This chain links TRBV4-2 with TRBJ2-7, with TRBD2 identical over 14 bases. The CDR3 has 17 amino acids. After removal of 0 bases from V and 3 bases from J, the junction contained 4 bases not matched to a gene. Germline values: CDR1 LGHNA, CDR2 YNFKEQ. This CDR3 reads CASSQEGTSGSLYEQYF. The DNA for the CDR3 is TGTGCCAGCAGCCAAGAAGGGACTAGCGGGAGTCTCTACGAGCAGTACTTC.

This clonotype was seen once. The V call is TRBV12-5, the J call TRBJ2-2, with D uncertain. The CDR3 has 11 residues. Per germline, CDR1 LGHNT and CDR2 FRNRAP. Here the CDR3 DNA reads TGTGCCACCACCGGTTCGGGGGAGCTGTTTTTT. Its protein is CATTGSGELFF.